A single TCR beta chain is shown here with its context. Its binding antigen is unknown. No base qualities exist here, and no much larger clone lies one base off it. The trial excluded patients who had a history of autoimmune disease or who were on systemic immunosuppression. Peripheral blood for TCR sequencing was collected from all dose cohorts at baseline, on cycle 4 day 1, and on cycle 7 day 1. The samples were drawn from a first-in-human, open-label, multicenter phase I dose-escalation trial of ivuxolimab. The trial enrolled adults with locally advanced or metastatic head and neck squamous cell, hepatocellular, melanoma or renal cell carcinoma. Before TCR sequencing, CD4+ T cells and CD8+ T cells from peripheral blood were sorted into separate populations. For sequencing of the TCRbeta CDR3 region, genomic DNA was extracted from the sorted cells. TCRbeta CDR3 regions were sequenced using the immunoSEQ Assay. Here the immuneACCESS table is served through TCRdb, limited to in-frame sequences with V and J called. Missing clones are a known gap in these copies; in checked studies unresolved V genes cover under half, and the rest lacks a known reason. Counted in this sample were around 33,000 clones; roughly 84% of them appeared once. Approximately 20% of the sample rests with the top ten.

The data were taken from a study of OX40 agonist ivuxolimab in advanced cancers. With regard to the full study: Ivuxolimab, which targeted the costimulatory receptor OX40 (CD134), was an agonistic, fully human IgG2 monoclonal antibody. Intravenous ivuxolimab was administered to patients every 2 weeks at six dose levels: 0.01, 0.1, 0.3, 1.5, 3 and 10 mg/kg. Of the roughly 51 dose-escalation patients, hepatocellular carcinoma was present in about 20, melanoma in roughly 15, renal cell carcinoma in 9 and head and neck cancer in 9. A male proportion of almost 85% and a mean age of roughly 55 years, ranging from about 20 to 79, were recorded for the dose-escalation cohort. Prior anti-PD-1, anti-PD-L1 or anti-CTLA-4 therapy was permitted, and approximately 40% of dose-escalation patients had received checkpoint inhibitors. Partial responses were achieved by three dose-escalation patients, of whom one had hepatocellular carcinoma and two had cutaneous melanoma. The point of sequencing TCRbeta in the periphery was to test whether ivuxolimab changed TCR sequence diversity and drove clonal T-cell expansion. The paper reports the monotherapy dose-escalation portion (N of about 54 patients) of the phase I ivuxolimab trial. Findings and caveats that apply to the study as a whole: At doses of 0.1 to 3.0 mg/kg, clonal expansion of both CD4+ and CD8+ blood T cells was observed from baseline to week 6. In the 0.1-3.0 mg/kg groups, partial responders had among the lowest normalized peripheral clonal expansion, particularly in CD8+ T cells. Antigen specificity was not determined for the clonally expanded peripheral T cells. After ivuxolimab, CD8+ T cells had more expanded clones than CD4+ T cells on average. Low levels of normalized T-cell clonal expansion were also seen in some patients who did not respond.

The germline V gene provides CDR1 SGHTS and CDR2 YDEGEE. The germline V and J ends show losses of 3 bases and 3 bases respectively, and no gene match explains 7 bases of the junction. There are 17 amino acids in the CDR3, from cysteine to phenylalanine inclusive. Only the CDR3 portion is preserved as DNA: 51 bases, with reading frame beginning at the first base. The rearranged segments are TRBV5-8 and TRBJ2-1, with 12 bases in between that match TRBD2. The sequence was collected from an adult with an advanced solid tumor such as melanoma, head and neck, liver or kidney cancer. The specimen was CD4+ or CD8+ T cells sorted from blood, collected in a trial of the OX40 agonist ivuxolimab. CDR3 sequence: CASSSGTSGYGYNEQFF. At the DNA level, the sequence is TGTGCCAGCAGCTCCGGGACTAGCGGGTATGGCTACAATGAGCAGTTCTTC.